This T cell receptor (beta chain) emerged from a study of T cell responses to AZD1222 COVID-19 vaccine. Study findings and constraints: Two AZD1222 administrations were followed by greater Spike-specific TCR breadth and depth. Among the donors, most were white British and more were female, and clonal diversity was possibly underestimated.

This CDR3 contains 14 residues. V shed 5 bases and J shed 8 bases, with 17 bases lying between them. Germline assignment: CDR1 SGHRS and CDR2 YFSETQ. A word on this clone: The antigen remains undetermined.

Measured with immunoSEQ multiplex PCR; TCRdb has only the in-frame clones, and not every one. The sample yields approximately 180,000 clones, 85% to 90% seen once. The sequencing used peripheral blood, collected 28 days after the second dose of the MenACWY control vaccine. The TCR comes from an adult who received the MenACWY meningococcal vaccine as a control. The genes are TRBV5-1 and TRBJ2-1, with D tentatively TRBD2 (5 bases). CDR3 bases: TGCGCCAGCAGTCCCCCACCTAGCCGAGATGAGCAGTTCTTC. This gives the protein CASSPPPSRDEQFF.